A single T cell receptor (beta chain) is shown here with its context. The data were obtained in a study of blood T cell repertoires in COVID-19. Study details: The United States, Italy and Spain supplied acute and convalescent COVID-19 samples. PBMCs, B-cell-depleted T cells, or T cells provided the cDNA or gDNA that made up the material.

This CDR3 spans 15 amino acids. Under the authors' procedure: The authors estimated nucleated cell counts from reference gene primer amplification. The table came from immunoSEQ multiplex PCR; TCRdb's copy has only in-frame clones and leaves some out. That table furnishes V, J and clone size, whereas the DNA furnished D and trimming. Of 120,000 to 150,000 clones listed, approximately 80% were seen once; the top ten hold roughly 1.6%. The genes are TRBV21-1 and TRBJ2-5; the DNA was not compared with TRBD2, the D call given in the table. TRBV21-1 is flagged as a pseudogene. The sequenced material came from peripheral blood. The receptor's source is a human donor in a cohort sampled during active COVID-19. The CDR3 nucleotides read TGTGCCCCCACCGAATCGGGAGACCACCAAGAGACCCAGTACTTC. Residues: CAPTESGDHQETQYF.